This T cell receptor beta chain was sequenced during a study of graft-versus-host responses after intestinal transplantation. Deletions cut 5 bases from V and 8 bases from J, with 18 bases between. CDR3 length: 15 residues. Germline V gives CDR1 SGHAT, CDR2 FQNNGV. Repertoires were generated with immunoSEQ multiplex PCR, while TCRdb's copy carries only in-frame clones and drops some. The sample records approximately 14,000 clones, 25% to 35% being singletons. The TCR was taken from a human patient who received an intestinal transplant. This sample comprised alloreactive CD4+ T cells from a mixed lymphocyte reaction culture, obtained before intestinal transplant. The subset: CFSE-low proliferating T cells sorted from roughly 6-day pre-transplant mixed lymphocyte reaction (GvH or HvG direction). The rearrangement links TRBV11-2 to TRBJ1-4; the D is unclear. CDR3 nucleotides: TGTGCCAGCAGCGCGTTAGGGCTTCGAGTGGAAAAACTGTTTTTT. This encodes CASSALGLRVEKLFF.